Included here is one T cell receptor beta chain sequence, with context. Method: immunoSEQ multiplex PCR; TCRdb's copy keeps in-frame clones and lacks some. The sample carries about 130,000 clones, about 90% recorded once. The sample comes from a study of control samples from healthy donors and cancer patients. Trimming removed 2 bases at V and 2 bases at J, with 10 bases between. Germline V gene lookup returns CDR1 SGHTA and CDR2 FQGTGA. This CDR3 comprises 15 residues. The sample comprised blood. The V call is TRBV7-3, the J call TRBJ2-1; TRBD2 might be the D (5 bases). The TCR originated in a man aged 18-30 years in good health. Here the CDR3 reads CASSLRGITYNEQFF. The CDR3, as DNA: TGTGCCAGCAGCTTACGAGGGATTACCTACAATGAGCAGTTCTTC.